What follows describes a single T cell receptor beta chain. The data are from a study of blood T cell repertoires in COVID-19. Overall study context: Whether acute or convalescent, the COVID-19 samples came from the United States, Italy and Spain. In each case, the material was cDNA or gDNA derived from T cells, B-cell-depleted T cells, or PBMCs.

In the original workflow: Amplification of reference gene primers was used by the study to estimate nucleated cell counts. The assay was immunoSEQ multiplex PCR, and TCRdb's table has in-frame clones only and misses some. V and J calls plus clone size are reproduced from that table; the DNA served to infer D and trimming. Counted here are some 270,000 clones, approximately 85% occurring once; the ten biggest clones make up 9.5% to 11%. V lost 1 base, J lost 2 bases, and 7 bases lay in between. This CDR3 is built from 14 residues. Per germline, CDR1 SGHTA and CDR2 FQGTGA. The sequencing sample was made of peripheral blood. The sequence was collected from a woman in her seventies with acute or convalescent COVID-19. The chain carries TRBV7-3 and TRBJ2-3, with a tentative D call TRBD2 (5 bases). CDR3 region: CASSLSRDTDTQYF. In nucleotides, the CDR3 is TGTGCCAGCAGCTTAAGCCGGGACACAGATACGCAGTATTTT.